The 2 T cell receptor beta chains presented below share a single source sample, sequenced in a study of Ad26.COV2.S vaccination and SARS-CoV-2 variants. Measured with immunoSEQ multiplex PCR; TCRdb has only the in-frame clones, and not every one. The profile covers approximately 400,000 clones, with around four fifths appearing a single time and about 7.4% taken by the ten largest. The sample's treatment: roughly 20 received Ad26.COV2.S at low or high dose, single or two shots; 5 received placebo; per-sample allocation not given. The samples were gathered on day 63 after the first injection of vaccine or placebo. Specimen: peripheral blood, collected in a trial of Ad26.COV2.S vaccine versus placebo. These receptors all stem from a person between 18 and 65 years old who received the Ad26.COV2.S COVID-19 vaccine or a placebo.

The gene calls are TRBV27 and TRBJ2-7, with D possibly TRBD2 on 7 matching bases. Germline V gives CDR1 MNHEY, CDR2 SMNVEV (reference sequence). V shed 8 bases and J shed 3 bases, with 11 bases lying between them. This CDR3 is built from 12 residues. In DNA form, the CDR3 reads TGTGCCAGCCGGGGGGCGGACTACGAGCAGTACTTC. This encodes CASRGADYEQYF.

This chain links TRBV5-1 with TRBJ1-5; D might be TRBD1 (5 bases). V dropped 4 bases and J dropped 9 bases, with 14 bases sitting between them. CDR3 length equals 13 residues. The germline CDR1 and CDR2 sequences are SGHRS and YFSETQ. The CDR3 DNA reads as TGCGCCAGCAGCGCAGGGTGGCGAGGGCCCCAGCATTTT. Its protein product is CASSAGWRGPQHF.